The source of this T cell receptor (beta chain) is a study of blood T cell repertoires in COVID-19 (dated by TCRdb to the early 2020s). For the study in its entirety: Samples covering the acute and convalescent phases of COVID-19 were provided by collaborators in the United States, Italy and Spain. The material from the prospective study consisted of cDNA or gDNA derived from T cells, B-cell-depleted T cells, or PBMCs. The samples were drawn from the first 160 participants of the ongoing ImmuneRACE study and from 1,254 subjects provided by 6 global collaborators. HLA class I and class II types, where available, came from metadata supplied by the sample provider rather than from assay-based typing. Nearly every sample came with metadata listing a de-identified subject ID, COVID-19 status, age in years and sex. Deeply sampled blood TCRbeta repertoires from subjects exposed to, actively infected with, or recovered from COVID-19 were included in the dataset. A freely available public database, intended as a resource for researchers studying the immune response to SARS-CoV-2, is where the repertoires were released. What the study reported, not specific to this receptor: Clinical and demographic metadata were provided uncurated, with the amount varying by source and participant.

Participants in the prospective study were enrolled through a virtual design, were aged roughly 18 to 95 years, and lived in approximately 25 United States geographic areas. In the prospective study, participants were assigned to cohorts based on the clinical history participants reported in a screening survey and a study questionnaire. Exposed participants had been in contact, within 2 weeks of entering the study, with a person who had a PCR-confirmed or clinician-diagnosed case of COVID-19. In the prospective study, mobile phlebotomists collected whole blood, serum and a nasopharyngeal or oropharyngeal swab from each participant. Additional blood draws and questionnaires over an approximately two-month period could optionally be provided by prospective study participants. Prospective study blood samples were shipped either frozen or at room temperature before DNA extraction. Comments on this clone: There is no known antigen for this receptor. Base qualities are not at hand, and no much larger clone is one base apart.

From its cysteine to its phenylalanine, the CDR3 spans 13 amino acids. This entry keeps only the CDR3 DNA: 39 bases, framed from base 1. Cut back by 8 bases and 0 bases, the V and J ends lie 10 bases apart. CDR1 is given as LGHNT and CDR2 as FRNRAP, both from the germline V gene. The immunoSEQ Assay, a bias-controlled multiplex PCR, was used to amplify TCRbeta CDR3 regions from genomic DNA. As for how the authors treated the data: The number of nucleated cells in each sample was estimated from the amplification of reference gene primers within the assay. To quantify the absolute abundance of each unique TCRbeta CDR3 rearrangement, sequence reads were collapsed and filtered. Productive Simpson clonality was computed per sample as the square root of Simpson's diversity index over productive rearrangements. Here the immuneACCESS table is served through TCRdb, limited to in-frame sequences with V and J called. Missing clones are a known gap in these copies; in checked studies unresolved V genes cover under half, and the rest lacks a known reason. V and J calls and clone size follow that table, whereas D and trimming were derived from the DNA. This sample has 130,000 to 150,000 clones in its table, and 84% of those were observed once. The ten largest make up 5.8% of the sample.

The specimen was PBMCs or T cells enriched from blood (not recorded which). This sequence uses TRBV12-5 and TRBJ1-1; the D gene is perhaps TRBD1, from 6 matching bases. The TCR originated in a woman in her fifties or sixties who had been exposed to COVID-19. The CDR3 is CASQGTLNTEAFF. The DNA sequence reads TGTGCTAGTCAGGGGACCTTGAACACTGAAGCTTTCTTT. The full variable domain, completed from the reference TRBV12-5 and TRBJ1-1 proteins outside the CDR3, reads DARVTQTPRHKVTEMGQEVTMRCQPILGHNTVFWYRQTMMQGLELLAYFRNRAPLDDSGMPKDRFSAEMPDATLATLKIQPSEPRDSAVYFCASQGTLNTEAFFGQGTRLTVV.